The 27 T cell receptor beta chains in this list originate from one sample, sequenced in a study of CD8 T cells in ankylosing spondylitis. These receptors are not linked to any known antigen. One entry per CDR3 protein, called by TCRdb with MiXCR from the 5' RACE reads. Of 700,000 or so distinct CDR3 sequences listed, under 20% are singletons. General study results and limits: For ankylosing spondylitis blood, a TCR beta motif of 7 or 8 highly homologous variants appeared characteristic.

Sequencing was carried out using blood, either unsorted or a sorted T cell fraction (not recorded which). The receptors shown here come from a male donor with ankylosing spondylitis.

The chain joins TRBV5-5 to TRBJ1-5, with unresolved D. Trimming stripped 2 bases from V and 2 bases from J, with 11 bases between. The CDR3 runs 15 residues. Germline V gives CDR1 SGHKS, CDR2 YYEKEE (reference sequence). CDR3: CASSFILAGNQPQHF. The CDR3 DNA reads as TGTGCCAGCAGCTTCATACTGGCGGGCAATCAGCCCCAGCATTTT.

This clonotype was observed a few times. The chain couples TRBV11-2 to TRBJ1-1; tentatively, D is TRBD1 (5 bases). Trimming pared 1 base from V and 12 bases from J, leaving 9 bases between. In germline, CDR1 is SGHAT, CDR2 FQNNGV. The CDR3 sequence is 11 residues long. The CDR3 loop reads CASSLAGLTFF. The DNA of the CDR3 is TGTGCCAGCAGCTTAGCGGGACTAACTTTCTTT.

This clonotype was seen more than once but under ten times. The rearrangement uses TRBV29-1 and TRBJ2-1; 12 nucleotides line up with TRBD2. CDR1 and CDR2 from the germline V gene are SQVTM and ANQGSEA. The ends lost 4 bases at V and 6 bases at J; junction bases unmatched: 4. The CDR3 covers 14 residues. The CDR3 is CSVGGLAGLNEQFF. CDR3 bases: TGCAGCGTTGGGGGACTAGCGGGCCTCAATGAGCAGTTCTTC.

The chain links TRBV19 to TRBJ2-5, with 8 bases that match TRBD1. V gave up 2 bases and J gave up 5 bases; unmatched junction bases: 10. CDR3 length: 16 amino acids. Germline loops: CDR1 LNHDA, CDR2 SQIVND (reference sequence). As DNA, the CDR3 is TGTGCCAGTAGTATATCGGGCAGGGGGCGAGATGAGACCCAGTACTTC. It yields the protein CASSISGRGRDETQYF.

The gene calls are TRBV6-1 and TRBJ1-6; D ambiguous. The CDR3 contains 18 residues. The germline V gene encodes CDR1 MNHNS and CDR2 SASEGT. V was trimmed by 6 bases and J by 0 bases, leaving 18 bases between them. The CDR3 bases are TGTGCCAGCAGCTCCGGGCGGCGGGGTAACTCCTATAATTCACCCCTCCACTTT. This translates into CASSSGRRGNSYNSPLHF.

In this sample, this clonotype turned up a few times. The DNA of the CDR3 is TGCAGCGTTAATCCCCGGGAGGCAATCGAGCAGTTCTTC. Its protein product is CSVNPREAIEQFF. The chain combines TRBV29-1 with TRBJ2-1, with 7 bases aligning to TRBD2. The CDR3 sequence is 13 residues long. Germline assignment: CDR1 SQVTM and CDR2 ANQGSEA. The V segment lost 5 bases and the J segment 10 bases; nucleotides outside the gene matches: 11.

The chain uses TRBV6-5 and TRBJ2-7; the D is unclear. V was pared by 0 bases and J by 2 bases, with 11 bases between. The CDR3 is 15 amino acids. Germline V gives CDR1 MNHEY, CDR2 SVGAGI. CDR3 loop: CASSYSPGDTYEQYF. As DNA, the CDR3 is TGTGCCAGCAGTTACTCCCCAGGCGACACCTACGAGCAGTACTTC.

The sample holds a few counts of this clonotype. Since a much larger clone is just one base distant, this may be a read error. V and J are TRBV5-1 and TRBJ2-3; either TRBD1 or TRBD2 may fit D (5 bases each). The germline CDR1 and CDR2 sequences are SGHRS and YFSETQ. Trimming took off 4 bases at V and 2 bases at J, with 8 bases between the two ends. This CDR3 is built from 13 residues. CDR3 sequence: CASSRDHTDTQYF. CDR3 in DNA: TGCGCCAGCAGCCGGGACCACACAGATACGCAGTATTTT.

The V gene is TRBV29-1, the J gene TRBJ2-6; unclear D gene. Trimming removed 4 bases at V and 2 bases at J, with 6 bases between. The CDR3 totals 13 residues. Germline CDR1 is SQVTM and CDR2 is ANQGSEA. This CDR3 reads CSVVAAGANVLTF. The CDR3 region has the DNA TGCAGCGTTGTGGCCGCTGGGGCCAACGTCCTGACTTTC.

This clonotype has at least ten counts. The chain employs TRBV29-1 and TRBJ1-5, with 7 bases fitting TRBD1. With V trimmed by 3 bases and J by 2 bases, 4 bases remained unmatched. Germline assignment: CDR1 SQVTM and CDR2 ANQGSEA. The CDR3 totals 14 residues. The CDR3 region is CSVDGTGGNQPQHF. In DNA, the CDR3 is TGCAGCGTTGATGGTACAGGGGGCAATCAGCCCCAGCATTTT.

This clonotype has a handful of counts. The J gene is TRBJ2-7, the V gene TRBV4-1, with D hard to call. V dropped 4 bases and J dropped 1 base, with 8 bases sitting between them. The CDR3 length is 13 residues. The germline gives CDR1 MGHRA, CDR2 YSYEKL. The CDR3 sequence: CASSPEDSYEQYF. In DNA, the CDR3 is TGCGCCAGCAGCCCAGAGGATTCCTACGAGCAGTACTTC.

This clonotype appeared a few times. The chain has TRBV7-9 and TRBJ1-4, with D tentatively TRBD1 (5 bases). V lost 3 bases to trimming and J lost 0 bases, with 11 bases between them. CDR1 is SEHNR and CDR2 is FQNEAQ in the germline V gene (reference sequence). The CDR3 covers 16 residues. The CDR3 here is CASSFWDGPTNEKLFF. As DNA, the CDR3 is TGTGCCAGCAGCTTCTGGGACGGTCCAACTAATGAAAAACTGTTTTTT.

This clonotype was observed many times. V and J are TRBV7-9 and TRBJ2-5, with D possibly matching TRBD2 (6 bases). Germline CDR1 SEHNR, CDR2 FQNEAQ (reference sequence). Trimming took off 6 bases at V and 4 bases at J, with 15 bases between the two ends. This CDR3 spans 14 amino acids. The CDR3, as DNA: TGTGCCAGCAGTTTACTGGCCGGGGGAGAGACCCAGTACTTC. Translation: CASSLLAGGETQYF.

V gene TRBV11-2 combines with J gene TRBJ2-7; D perhaps matches TRBD1 (6 bases). The CDR3 sequence is 15 residues long. CDR1 is SGHAT, CDR2 FQNNGV, per germline. Deletions cut 5 bases from V and 3 bases from J, with 17 bases between. CDR3 amino acids: CASSPSGRQVYEQYF. CDR3 DNA sequence: TGTGCCAGCAGCCCCTCGGGCCGACAGGTCTACGAGCAGTACTTC.

This clonotype was seen many times. This chain joins TRBV25-1 and TRBJ1-2; the match to TRBD1 covers 9 bases. Germline CDR1 and CDR2: MGHDK and SYGVNS. Unmatched junction bases numbered 15, after V lost 5 bases and J lost 2 bases. The CDR3 sequence is 18 residues long. Here the CDR3 reads CASSWSPGDRGKNYGYTF. The CDR3 DNA reads TGTGCCAGCAGTTGGTCCCCGGGTGACAGGGGGAAAAACTATGGCTACACCTTC.

This chain links TRBV27 with TRBJ1-1, with unresolved D. Germline V gene data show CDR1 as MNHEY and CDR2 as SMNVEV (reference sequence). CDR3 size: 12 residues. Trimming pared 8 bases from V and 0 bases from J, leaving 7 bases between. In nucleotides, the CDR3 is TGTGCCAGCGGCTATATGAACACTGAAGCTTTCTTT. Its translation: CASGYMNTEAFF.

The genes are TRBV5-1 and TRBJ1-1; D remains ambiguous. Trimming took 0 bases from V and 5 from J, leaving 11 bases between them. The CDR3 is 14 residues long. Germline-derived CDR1 and CDR2 are SGHRS and YFSETQ. This chain's CDR3 is CASSLGTEQTEAFF. Written as DNA, the CDR3 is TGCGCCAGCAGCTTGGGTACAGAACAGACTGAAGCTTTCTTT.

V gene TRBV9 combines with J gene TRBJ2-1; 10 bases are shared with TRBD2. The CDR3 runs to 15 residues. V shed 4 bases, J shed 8 bases, and the junction held 9 bases outside the gene matches. Germline CDR1 SGDLS, CDR2 YYNGEE. The CDR3 DNA follows: TGTGCCAGCAGCCCAAGCGGGAGGGCCATCGATGAGCAGTTCTTC. Translation: CASSPSGRAIDEQFF. Filled out from reference TRBV9 and TRBJ2-1, the complete variable domain reads DSGVTQTPKHLITATGQRVTLRCSPRSGDLSVYWYQQSLDQGLQFLIQYYNGEERAKGNILERFSAQQFPDLHSELNLSSLELGDSALYFCASSPSGRAIDEQFFGPGTRLTVL.

The genes are TRBV6-5 and TRBJ2-1; 9 bases agree with TRBD1. The CDR3 extends over 15 amino acids. Trimming removed 2 bases from V and 4 bases from J; junction bases left unmatched: 3. Germline values: CDR1 MNHEY, CDR2 SVGAGI. In DNA, the CDR3 is TGTGCCAGCAGTTACGGGGACAGGGAATACAATGAGCAGTTCTTC. This sequence encodes CASSYGDREYNEQFF.

The chain carries TRBV6-5 and TRBJ1-1; no reliable D call. Trimming removed 1 base at V and 1 base at J, with 10 bases between. Germline V lookup: CDR1 MNHEY, CDR2 SVGAGI. There are 15 residues in the CDR3. The CDR3 nucleotides read TGTGCCAGCAGTTACTTAGCACGCCCGAACACTGAAGCTTTCTTT. Its translation is CASSYLARPNTEAFF.

This clonotype appeared a few times. The chain combines TRBV2 with TRBJ1-1, with a possible D match to TRBD1 (6 bases). The V gene's germline CDR1 is SNHLY and CDR2 FYNNEI. With 4 bases removed from V and 5 bases from J, the gap between germline ends came to 11 bases. The CDR3 covers 13 residues. The CDR3: CASSAGTMTEAFF. CDR3 nucleotides: TGTGCCAGCAGTGCCGGGACAATGACTGAAGCTTTCTTT.

J is TRBJ2-7 and V is TRBV20-1; TRBD2 aligns across 9 bases. Trimming cost V 5 bases and J 0 bases; bases outside gene matches: 11. Germline lookup yields CDR1 DFQATT and CDR2 SNEGSKA (reference sequence). The CDR3 is made up of 16 amino acids. CDR3 residues: CSAESSGNPGSYEQYF. The CDR3, as DNA: TGCAGTGCTGAGTCTAGCGGGAACCCCGGCTCCTACGAGCAGTACTTC.

There are a few counts of this clonotype. The rearrangement joins TRBV20-1 to TRBJ2-7; TRBD2 matches at 12 bases. The CDR3 has 13 residues. V trimming: 4 bases; J trimming: 6 bases; junction bases outside the gene matches: 4. Germline CDR1 DFQATT, CDR2 SNEGSKA (reference sequence). The CDR3 nucleotides are TGCAGTGCTAAGCTAGCGGGAGGGCGCGAGCAGTACTTC. This sequence encodes CSAKLAGGREQYF.

This clonotype came up a few times. This rearrangement joins TRBV6-1 to TRBJ1-2; weak D call: TRBD1 (6 bases). The CDR3 is 15 residues long. The germline CDR1 and CDR2 sequences are MNHNS and SASEGT. Trimming removed 2 bases from V and 2 bases from J, with 12 bases in between. The CDR3 spells CASSERAGVNYGYTF. The CDR3 DNA follows: TGTGCCAGCAGTGAAAGGGCAGGGGTAAACTATGGCTACACCTTC.

V usage is TRBV4-3 and J usage is TRBJ1-2; D unclear. This CDR3 contains 14 residues. CDR1 is LGHNA, CDR2 YSLEER, per germline. The V end lost 0 bases, the J end lost 3 bases, and 8 bases lay between the germline ends. This CDR3 is CASSQELGYYGYTF. CDR3 DNA sequence: TGCGCCAGCAGCCAAGAATTGGGGTACTATGGCTACACCTTC.

The genes are TRBV25-1 and TRBJ1-2; the match to TRBD1 covers 7 bases. Germline V lookup: CDR1 MGHDK, CDR2 SYGVNS. The V gene end was trimmed by 1 base and the J gene end by 3 bases; junction bases not matched to a gene: 8. The CDR3 contains 16 residues. The DNA for the CDR3 is TGTGCCAGCAGTGAATCGGCGGGCAGGGGGGACTATGGCTACACCTTC. Protein: CASSESAGRGDYGYTF.

The V call is TRBV12-3 or TRBV12-4, the J call TRBJ1-4; D not resolved. This CDR3 spans 12 amino acids. The ends were cut back, 5 bases at V and 10 bases at J, with 11 bases in the middle. The CDR3 loop is CASSRISGKLFF. The CDR3 region has the DNA TGTGCCAGCAGTCGGATTTCTGGAAAACTGTTTTTT.